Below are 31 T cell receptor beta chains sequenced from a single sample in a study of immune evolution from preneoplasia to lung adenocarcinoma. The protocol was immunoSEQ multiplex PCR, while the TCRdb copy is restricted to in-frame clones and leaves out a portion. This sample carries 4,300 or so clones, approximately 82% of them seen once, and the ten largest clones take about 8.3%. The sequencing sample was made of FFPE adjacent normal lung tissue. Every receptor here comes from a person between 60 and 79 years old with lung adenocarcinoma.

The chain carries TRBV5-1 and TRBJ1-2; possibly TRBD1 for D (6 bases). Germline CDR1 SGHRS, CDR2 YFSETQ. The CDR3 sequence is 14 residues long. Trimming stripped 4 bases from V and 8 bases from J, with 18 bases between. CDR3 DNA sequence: TGCGCCAGCAGCAAAATGAACAGGGCTGAGGGCTACACCTTC. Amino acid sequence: CASSKMNRAEGYTF.

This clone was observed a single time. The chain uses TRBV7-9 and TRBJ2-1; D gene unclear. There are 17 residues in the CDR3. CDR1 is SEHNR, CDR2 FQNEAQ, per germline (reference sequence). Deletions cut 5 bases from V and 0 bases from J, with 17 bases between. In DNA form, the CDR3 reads TGTGCCAGCAGCCCAATCACCGGATTCAACTCCTACAATGAGCAGTTCTTC. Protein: CASSPITGFNSYNEQFF.

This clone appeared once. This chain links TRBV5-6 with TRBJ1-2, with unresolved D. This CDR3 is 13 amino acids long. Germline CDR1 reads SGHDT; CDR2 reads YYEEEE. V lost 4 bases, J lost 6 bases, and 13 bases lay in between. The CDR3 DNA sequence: TGTGCCAGCAGCCGACCTGACGGGAATGGCTACACCTTC. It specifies CASSRPDGNGYTF.

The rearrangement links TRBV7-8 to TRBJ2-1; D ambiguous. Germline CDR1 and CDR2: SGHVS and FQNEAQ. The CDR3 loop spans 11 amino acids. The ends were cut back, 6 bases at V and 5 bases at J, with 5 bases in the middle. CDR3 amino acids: CASRDDNEQFF. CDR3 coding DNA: TGTGCCAGCAGGGACGACAATGAGCAGTTCTTC.

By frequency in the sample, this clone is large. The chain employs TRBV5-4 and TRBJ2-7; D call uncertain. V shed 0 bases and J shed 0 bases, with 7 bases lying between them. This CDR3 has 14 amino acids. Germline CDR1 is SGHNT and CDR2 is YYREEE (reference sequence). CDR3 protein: CASSLGPSSYEQYF. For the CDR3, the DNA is TGTGCCAGCAGCTTGGGTCCGAGCTCCTACGAGCAGTACTTC.

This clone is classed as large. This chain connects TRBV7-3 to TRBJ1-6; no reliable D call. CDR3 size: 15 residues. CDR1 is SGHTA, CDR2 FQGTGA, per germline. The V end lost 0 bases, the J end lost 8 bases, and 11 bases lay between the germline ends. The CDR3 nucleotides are TGTGCCAGCAGCTTAACTGGGGATGGATATTCACCCCTCCACTTT. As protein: CASSLTGDGYSPLHF.

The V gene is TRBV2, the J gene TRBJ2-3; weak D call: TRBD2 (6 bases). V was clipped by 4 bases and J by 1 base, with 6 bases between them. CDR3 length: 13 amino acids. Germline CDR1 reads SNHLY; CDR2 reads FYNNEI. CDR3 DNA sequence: TGTGCCAGCAGTGCTAGCGGCACAGATACGCAGTATTTT. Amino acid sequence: CASSASGTDTQYF.

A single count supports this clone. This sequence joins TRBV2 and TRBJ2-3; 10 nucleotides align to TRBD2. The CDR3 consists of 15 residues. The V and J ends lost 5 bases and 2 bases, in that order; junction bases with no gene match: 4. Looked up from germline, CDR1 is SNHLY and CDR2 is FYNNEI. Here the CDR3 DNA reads TGTGCCAGCAGTTTTCTAGCGGGGGTCACAGATACGCAGTATTTT. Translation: CASSFLAGVTDTQYF.

CDR3 region: CASSAGVGAPYEQYF. The DNA for the CDR3 is TGTGCCAGCAGCGCCGGGGTGGGGGCCCCCTACGAGCAGTACTTC. The chain uses TRBV9 and TRBJ2-7; D might be TRBD1 (6 bases). CDR1 is SGDLS, CDR2 YYNGEE, per germline. This CDR3 is built from 15 residues. The germline V and J ends were trimmed by 3 bases and 2 bases, with 15 bases remaining between them. The variable domain in full, with the rest retrieved from reference TRBV9 and TRBJ2-7, is DSGVTQTPKHLITATGQRVTLRCSPRSGDLSVYWYQQSLDQGLQFLIQYYNGEERAKGNILERFSAQQFPDLHSELNLSSLELGDSALYFCASSAGVGAPYEQYFGPGTRLTVT.

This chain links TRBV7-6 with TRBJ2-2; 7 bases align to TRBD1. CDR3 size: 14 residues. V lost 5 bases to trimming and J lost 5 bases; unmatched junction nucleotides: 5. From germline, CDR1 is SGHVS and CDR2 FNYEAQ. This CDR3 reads CASSVTGTTGELFF. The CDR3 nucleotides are TGTGCCAGCAGCGTGACAGGGACGACCGGGGAGCTGTTTTTT.

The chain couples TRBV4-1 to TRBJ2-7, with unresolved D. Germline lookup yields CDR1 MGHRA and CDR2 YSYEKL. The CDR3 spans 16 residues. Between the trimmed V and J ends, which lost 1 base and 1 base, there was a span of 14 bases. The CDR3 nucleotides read TGCGCCAGCAGCCAAGCGAAGGGCGGTTGGTCCTACGAGCAGTACTTC. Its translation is CASSQAKGGWSYEQYF.

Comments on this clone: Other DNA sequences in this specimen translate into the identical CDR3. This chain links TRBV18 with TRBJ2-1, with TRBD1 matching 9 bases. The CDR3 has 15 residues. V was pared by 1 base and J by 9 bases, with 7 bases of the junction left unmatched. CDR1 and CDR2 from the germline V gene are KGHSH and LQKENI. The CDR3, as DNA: TGTGCCAGCTCACCACTGGGGACAGGGAGTTCTGAGCAGTTCTTC. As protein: CASSPLGTGSSEQFF.

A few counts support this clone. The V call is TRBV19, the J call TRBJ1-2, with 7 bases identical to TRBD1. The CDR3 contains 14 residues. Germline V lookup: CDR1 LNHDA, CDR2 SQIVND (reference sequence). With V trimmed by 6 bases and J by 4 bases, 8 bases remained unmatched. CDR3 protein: CASSREGQTYGYTF. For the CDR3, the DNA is TGTGCCAGTAGCCGGGAGGGACAGACCTATGGCTACACCTTC. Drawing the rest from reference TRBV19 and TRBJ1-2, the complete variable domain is DGGITQSPKYLFRKEGQNVTLSCEQNLNHDAMYWYRQDPGQGLRLIYYSQIVNDFQKGDIAEGYSVSREKKESFPLTVTSAQKNPTAFYLCASSREGQTYGYTFGSGTRLTVV.

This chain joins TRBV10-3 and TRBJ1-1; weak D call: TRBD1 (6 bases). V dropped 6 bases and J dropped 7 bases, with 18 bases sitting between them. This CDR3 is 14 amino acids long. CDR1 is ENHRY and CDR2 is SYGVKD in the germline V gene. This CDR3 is CAISNPQGDGEAFF. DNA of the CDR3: TGTGCCATCAGCAACCCACAGGGCGATGGTGAAGCTTTCTTT.

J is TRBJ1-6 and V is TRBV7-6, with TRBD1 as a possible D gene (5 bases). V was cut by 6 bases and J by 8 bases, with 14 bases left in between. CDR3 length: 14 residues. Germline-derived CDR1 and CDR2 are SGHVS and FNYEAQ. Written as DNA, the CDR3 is TGTGCCAGCAGAGAGGGACCAGCTGATTCACCCCTCCACTTT. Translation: CASREGPADSPLHF.

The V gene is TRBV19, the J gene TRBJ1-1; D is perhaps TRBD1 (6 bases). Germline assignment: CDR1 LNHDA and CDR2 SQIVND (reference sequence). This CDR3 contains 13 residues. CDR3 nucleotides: TGTGCAGTAGGGGGGTTACTCAGCACTGAAGCTTTCTTT. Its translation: CAVGGLLSTEAFF.

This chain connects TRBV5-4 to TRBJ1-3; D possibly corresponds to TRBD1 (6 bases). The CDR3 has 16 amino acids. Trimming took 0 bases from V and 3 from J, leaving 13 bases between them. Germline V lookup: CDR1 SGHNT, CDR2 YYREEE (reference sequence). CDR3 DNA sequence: TGTGCCAGCAGCTTGGGCGCTAGGGGGTTTGGAAACACCATATATTTT. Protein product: CASSLGARGFGNTIYF. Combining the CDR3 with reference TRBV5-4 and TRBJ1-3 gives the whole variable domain ETGVTQSPTHLIKTRGQQVTLRCSSQSGHNTVSWYQQALGQGPQFIFQYYREEENGRGNFPPRFSGLQFPNYSSELNVNALELDDSALYLCASSLGARGFGNTIYFGEGSWLTVV.

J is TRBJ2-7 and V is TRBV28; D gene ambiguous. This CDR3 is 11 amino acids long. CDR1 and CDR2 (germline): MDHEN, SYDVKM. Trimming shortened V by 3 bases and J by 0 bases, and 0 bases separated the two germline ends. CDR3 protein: CASSFSYEQYF. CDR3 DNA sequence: TGTGCCAGCAGTTTCTCCTACGAGCAGTACTTC. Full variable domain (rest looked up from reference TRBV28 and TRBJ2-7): DVKVTQSSRYLVKRTGEKVFLECVQDMDHENMFWYRQDPGLGLRLIYFSYDVKMKEKGDIPEGYSVSREKKERFSLILESASTNQTSMYLCASSFSYEQYFGPGTRLTVT.

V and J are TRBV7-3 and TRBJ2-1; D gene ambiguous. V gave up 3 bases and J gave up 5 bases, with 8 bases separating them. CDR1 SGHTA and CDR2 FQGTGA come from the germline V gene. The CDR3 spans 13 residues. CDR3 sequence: CASSFESNNEQFF. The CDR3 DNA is TGTGCCAGCAGCTTTGAGTCGAACAATGAGCAGTTCTTC. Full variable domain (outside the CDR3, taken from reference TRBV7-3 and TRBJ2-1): GAGVSQTPSNKVTEKGKYVELRCDPISGHTALYWYRQSLGQGPEFLIYFQGTGAADDSGLPNDRFFAVRPEGSVSTLKIQRTERGDSAVYLCASSFESNNEQFFGPGTRLTVL.

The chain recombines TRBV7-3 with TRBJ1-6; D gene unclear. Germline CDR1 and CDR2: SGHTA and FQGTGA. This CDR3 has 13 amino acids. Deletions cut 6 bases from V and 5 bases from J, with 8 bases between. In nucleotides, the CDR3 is TGTGCCAGCAGTGGACGGAATAATTCACCCCTCCACTTT. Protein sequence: CASSGRNNSPLHF.

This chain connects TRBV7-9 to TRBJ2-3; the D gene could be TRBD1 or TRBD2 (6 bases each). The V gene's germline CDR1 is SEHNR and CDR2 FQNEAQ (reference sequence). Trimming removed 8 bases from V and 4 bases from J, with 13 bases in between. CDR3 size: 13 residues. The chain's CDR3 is CASDGGHPDTQYF. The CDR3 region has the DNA TGTGCCAGCGACGGGGGACATCCAGATACGCAGTATTTT.

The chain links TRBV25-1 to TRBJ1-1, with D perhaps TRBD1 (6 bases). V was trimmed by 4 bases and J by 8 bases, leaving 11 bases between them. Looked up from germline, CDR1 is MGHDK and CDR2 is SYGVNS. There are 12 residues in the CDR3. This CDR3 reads CASSAWTDEAFF. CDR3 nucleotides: TGTGCCAGCAGTGCCTGGACAGACGAAGCTTTCTTT.

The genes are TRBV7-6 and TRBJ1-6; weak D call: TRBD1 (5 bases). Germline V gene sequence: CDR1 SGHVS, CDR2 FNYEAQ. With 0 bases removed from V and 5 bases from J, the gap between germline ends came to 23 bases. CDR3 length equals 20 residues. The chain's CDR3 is CASSLASAGGQGFDNSPLHF. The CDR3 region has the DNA TGTGCCAGCAGCTTAGCGAGCGCAGGCGGGCAGGGATTTGATAATTCACCCCTCCACTTT.

CDR3 nucleotide sequence: TGTGCCAGCAAGCGACAGGGGGCGGCGAACACTGAAGCTTTCTTT. The encoded protein is CASKRQGAANTEAFF. This chain connects TRBV5-4 to TRBJ1-1; 10 nucleotides match TRBD1. V shed 6 bases, J shed 1 base, and the junction held 6 bases outside the gene matches. Germline CDR1 reads SGHNT; CDR2 reads YYREEE (reference sequence). The CDR3 length is 15 residues.

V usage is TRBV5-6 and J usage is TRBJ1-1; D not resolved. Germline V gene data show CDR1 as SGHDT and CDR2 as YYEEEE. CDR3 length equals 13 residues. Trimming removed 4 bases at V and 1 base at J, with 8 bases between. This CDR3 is CASSEDTNTEAFF. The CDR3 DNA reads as TGTGCCAGCAGCGAGGATACGAACACTGAAGCTTTCTTT.

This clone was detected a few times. CDR3 residues: CASSLFEVVDGYTF. CDR3 DNA: TGTGCCAGCAGCTTATTTGAAGTGGTGGATGGCTACACCTTC. This chain joins TRBV7-9 and TRBJ1-2; no reliable D call. The CDR3 spans 14 residues. V was shortened by 2 bases and J by 6 bases, with 13 bases between the two germline ends. Germline V gene lookup returns CDR1 SEHNR and CDR2 FQNEAQ (reference sequence).

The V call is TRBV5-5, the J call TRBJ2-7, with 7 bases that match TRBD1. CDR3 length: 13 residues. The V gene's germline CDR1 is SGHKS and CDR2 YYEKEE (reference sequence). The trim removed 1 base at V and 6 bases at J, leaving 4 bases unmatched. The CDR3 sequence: CASSLTGESEQYF. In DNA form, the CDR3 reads TGTGCCAGCAGCTTGACAGGGGAGAGCGAGCAGTACTTC.

The CDR3 region is CASSSRTVSNYGYTF. In DNA, the CDR3 is TGTGCCAGTAGTTCCCGGACAGTCAGCAACTATGGCTACACCTTC. The gene calls are TRBV19 and TRBJ1-2, with D possibly matching TRBD1 (6 bases). In germline, CDR1 is LNHDA, CDR2 SQIVND (reference sequence). The CDR3 has 15 residues. The germline V and J ends were trimmed by 5 bases and 2 bases, with 15 bases remaining between them.

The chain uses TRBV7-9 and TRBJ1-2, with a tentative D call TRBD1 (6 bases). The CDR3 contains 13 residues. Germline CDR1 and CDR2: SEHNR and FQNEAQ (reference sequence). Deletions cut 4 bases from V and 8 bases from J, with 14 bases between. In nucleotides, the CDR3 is TGTGCCAGCAGCTCCACAGGGATTCAAGGCTACACCTTC. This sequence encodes CASSSTGIQGYTF.

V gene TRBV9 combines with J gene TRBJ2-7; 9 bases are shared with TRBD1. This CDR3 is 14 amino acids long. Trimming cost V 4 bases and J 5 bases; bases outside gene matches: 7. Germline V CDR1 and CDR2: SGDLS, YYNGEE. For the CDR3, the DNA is TGTGCCAGCAGCCCGGGACAGGGAGTCGACGAGCAGTACTTC. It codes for CASSPGQGVDEQYF.

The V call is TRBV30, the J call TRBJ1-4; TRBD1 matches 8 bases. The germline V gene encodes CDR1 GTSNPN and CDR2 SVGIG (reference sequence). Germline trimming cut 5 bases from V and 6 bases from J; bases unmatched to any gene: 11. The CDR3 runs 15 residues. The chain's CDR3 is CAWGDSGQGHEKLFF. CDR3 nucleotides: TGTGCCTGGGGGGACTCTGGACAGGGACATGAAAAACTGTTTTTT.